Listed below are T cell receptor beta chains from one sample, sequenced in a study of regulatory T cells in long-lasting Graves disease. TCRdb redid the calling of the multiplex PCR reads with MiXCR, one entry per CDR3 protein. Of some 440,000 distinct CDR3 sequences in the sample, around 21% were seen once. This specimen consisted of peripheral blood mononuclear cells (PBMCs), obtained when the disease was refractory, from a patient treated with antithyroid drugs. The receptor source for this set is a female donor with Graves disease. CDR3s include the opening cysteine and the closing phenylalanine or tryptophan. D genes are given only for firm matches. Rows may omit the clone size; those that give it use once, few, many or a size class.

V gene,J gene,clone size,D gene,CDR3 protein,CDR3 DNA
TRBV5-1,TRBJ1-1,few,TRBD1,CASSTGQAGTEAFF,TGCGCCAGCAGCACTGGACAGGCCGGGACTGAAGCTTTCTTT
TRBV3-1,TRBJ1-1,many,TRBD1,CASSQASTGAGTEAFF,TGTGCCAGCAGCCAAGCCTCGACAGGGGCCGGCACTGAAGCTTTCTTT
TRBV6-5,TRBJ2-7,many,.,CASSYVLVYEQYF,TGTGCCAGCAGTTATGTCCTAGTCTACGAGCAGTACTTC
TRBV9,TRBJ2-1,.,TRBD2,CASSLTPGGRNNEQFF,TGTGCCAGCAGCCTAACCCCGGGAGGACGGAACAATGAGCAGTTCTTC
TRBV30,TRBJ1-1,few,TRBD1,CAWSPGTGYMNTEAFF,TGTGCCTGGAGCCCCGGGACAGGATACATGAACACTGAAGCTTTCTTT
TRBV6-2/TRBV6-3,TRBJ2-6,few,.,CASSSGRGFSGANVLTF,TGTGCCAGCAGTTCCGGAAGGGGGTTCTCTGGGGCCAACGTCCTGACTTTC
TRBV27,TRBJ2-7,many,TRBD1,CASSDDRESYEQYF,TGTGCCAGCAGTGACGACAGGGAGTCCTACGAGCAGTACTTC
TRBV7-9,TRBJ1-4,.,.,CASRGRDNEKLFF,TGTGCCAGCCGGGGGCGAGATAATGAAAAACTGTTTTTT
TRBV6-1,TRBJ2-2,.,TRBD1,CASNRGAATGELFF,TGTGCCAGCAACAGGGGGGCGGCCACCGGGGAGCTGTTTTTT
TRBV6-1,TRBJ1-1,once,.,CASSEFANTEAFF,TGTGCCAGCAGTGAATTTGCTAACACTGAAGCTTTCTTT
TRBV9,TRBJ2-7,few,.,CASSVGGQTEQYF,TGTGCCAGCAGCGTTGGGGGGCAGACCGAGCAGTACTTC
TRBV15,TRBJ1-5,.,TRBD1,CATSRGQGMSTNQPQHF,TGTGCCACCAGCAGAGGACAGGGTATGAGTACGAATCAGCCCCAGCATTTT
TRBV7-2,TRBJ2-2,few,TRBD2,CASSPESGRFTGELFF,TGTGCCAGCAGCCCTGAAAGCGGGAGGTTCACCGGGGAGCTGTTTTTT
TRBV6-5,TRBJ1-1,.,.,CASSYGWETEAFF,TGTGCCAGCAGTTACGGGTGGGAGACTGAAGCTTTCTTT
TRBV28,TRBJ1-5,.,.,CASSSGGLGSNQPQHF,TGTGCCAGCAGTTCGGGGGGCCTCGGTAGCAATCAGCCCCAGCATTTT
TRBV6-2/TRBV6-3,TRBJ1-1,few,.,CASSEDIYTEAFF,TGTGCCAGCAGTGAGGACATTTACACTGAAGCTTTCTTT
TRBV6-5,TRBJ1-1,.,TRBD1,CASSYSRRGHVNTEAFF,TGTGCCAGCAGTTACTCGAGGAGGGGGCATGTGAACACTGAAGCTTTCTTT
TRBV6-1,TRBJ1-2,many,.,CASTEDGVFDSYGYTF,TGTGCCAGCACTGAGGACGGCGTATTCGATTCCTATGGCTACACCTTC
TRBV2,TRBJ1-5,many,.,CASSEMGLSNQPQHF,TGTGCCAGCAGTGAAATGGGCCTAAGCAATCAGCCCCAGCATTTT
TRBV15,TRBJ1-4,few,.,CATSRPTVGGGEKLFF,TGTGCCACCAGCAGGCCGACCGTGGGGGGCGGCGAAAAACTGTTTTTT
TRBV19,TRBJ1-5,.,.,CASIEYREDQPQHF,TGTGCCAGTATTGAATACCGGGAGGATCAGCCCCAGCATTTT
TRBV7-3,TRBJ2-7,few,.,CASSHNRNTEQYF,TGTGCCAGCAGCCACAACAGGAATACGGAGCAGTACTTC
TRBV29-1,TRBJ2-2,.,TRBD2,CSASSGRVVGELFF,TGCAGCGCCTCAAGCGGGAGGGTCGTCGGGGAGCTGTTTTTT
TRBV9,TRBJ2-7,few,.,CASSLEGRGYEQYF,TGTGCCAGCAGCCTGGAGGGCAGGGGGTACGAGCAGTACTTC
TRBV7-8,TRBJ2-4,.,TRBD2,CASSPLAGVSAKNIQYF,TGTGCCAGCAGCCCGCTAGCGGGAGTCTCAGCCAAAAACATTCAGTACTTC
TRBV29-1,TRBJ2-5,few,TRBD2,CSVDGTSGRADPQETQYF,TGCAGCGTTGACGGGACTAGCGGGAGGGCCGACCCCCAAGAGACCCAGTACTTC
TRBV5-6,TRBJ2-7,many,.,CASSLERVRHEQYF,TGTGCCAGCAGCTTGGAGAGGGTCCGGCACGAGCAGTACTTC
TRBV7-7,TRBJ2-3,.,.,CASSSQGTDTQYF,TGTGCTAGCAGTTCCCAGGGGACAGATACGCAGTATTTT
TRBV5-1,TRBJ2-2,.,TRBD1,CASTPFGQGVDTGELFF,TGCGCCAGCACCCCGTTCGGACAGGGGGTGGACACCGGGGAGCTGTTTTTT
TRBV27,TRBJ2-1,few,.,CASSPRVRVILVDSDEQFF,TGTGCCAGCAGTCCCCGCGTCAGGGTTATACTAGTAGATAGCGATGAGCAGTTCTTC
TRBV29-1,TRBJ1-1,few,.,CSVAIISGGLNTEAFF,TGCAGCGTTGCCATTATCAGCGGGGGATTGAACACTGAAGCTTTCTTT
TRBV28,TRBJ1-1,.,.,CASSLGGSAEAFF,TGTGCCAGCAGTTTAGGGGGCAGCGCTGAAGCTTTCTTT
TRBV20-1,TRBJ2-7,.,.,CSAREGAVYEQHF,TGCAGTGCTAGAGAGGGGGCGGTTTACGAGCAGCACTTC
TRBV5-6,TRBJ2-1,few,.,CASSRTVLSYNEQFF,TGTGCCAGCAGTAGGACTGTGCTCTCCTACAATGAGCAGTTCTTC
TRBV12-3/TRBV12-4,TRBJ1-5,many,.,CASSLPGATNQPQHF,TGTGCCAGCAGTTTGCCAGGGGCGACCAATCAGCCCCAGCATTTT
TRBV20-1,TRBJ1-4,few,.,CSARDQVAGLTNEKLFF,TGCAGTGCTAGAGATCAGGTGGCCGGGCTAACTAATGAAAAACTGTTTTTT
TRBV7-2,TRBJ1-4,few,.,CASSLRQGVGFGNEKLFF,TGTGCCAGCAGCCTGAGACAAGGGGTCGGGTTCGGTAATGAAAAACTGTTTTTT
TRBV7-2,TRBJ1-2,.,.,CASSLSARGQGYGYTF,TGTGCCAGCAGCTTATCGGCGCGGGGGCAGGGTTACGGCTACACCTTC
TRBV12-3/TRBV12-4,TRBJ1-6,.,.,CASSLGRGPSPLHF,TGTGCCAGCAGTTTAGGCAGGGGTCCTTCACCCCTCCACTTT
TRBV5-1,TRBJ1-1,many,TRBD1,CASSPGTGARNTEAFF,TGCGCCAGCAGCCCAGGGACAGGGGCGAGGAACACTGAAGCTTTCTTT
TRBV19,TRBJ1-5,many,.,CASSIVIAGNQPQHF,TGTGCCAGTAGTATCGTGATCGCGGGAAATCAGCCCCAGCATTTT
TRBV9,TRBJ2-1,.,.,CASSVSLRANEQFF,TGTGCCAGCAGCGTTTCACTTCGGGCCAATGAGCAGTTCTTC
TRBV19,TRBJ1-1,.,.,CASSGDERLNTEAFF,TGTGCCAGTAGTGGCGACGAGAGATTGAACACTGAAGCTTTCTTT
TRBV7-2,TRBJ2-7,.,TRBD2,CASSLAAGLNEQYF,TGTGCCAGCAGCTTAGCAGCGGGATTAAACGAGCAGTACTTC
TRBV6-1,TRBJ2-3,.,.,CASSYGVDTQYF,TGTGCCAGCAGTTACGGCGTCGATACGCAGTATTTT
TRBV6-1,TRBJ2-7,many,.,CASSGSNSYEQYF,TGTGCCAGCAGTGGCTCTAACTCCTACGAGCAGTACTTC
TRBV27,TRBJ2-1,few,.,CASSSGRTNEQFF,TGTGCCAGCAGTTCCGGACGGACCAATGAGCAGTTCTTC
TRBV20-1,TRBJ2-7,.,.,CSALDRNSYEQYF,TGCAGTGCCCTTGACAGGAACTCCTACGAGCAGTACTTC
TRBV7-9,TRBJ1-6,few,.,CASSFVQAPDSPLHF,TGTGCCAGCAGCTTTGTACAGGCACCAGATTCACCCCTCCACTTT
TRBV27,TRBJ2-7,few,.,CASSSTRQVYEQYF,TGTGCCAGCAGTTCCACGCGACAGGTCTACGAGCAGTACTTC
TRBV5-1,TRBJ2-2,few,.,CASSDPPNTGELFF,TGCGCCAGTTCGGACCCCCCGAACACCGGGGAGCTGTTTTTT
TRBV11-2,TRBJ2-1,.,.,CASSLEVLSSQQFF,TGTGCCAGCAGCTTAGAAGTCCTATCCTCCCAGCAGTTCTTC
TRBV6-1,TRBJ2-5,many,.,CASSNGRNQETQYF,TGTGCCAGCAGCAACGGACGGAACCAAGAGACCCAGTACTTC
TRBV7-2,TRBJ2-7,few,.,CASSLVPNEQYF,TGTGCCAGCAGCTTAGTTCCCAACGAGCAGTACTTC
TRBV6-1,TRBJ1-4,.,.,CASSQAGTTNEKLFF,TGTGCCAGCAGCCAGGCGGGGACAACTAATGAAAAACTGTTTTTT
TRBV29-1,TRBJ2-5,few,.,CSVTLPDEQETQYF,TGCAGCGTTACGTTACCGGACGAACAAGAGACCCAGTACTTC
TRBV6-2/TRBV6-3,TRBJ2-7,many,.,CASSYQKGILYEQYF,TGTGCCAGCAGTTATCAAAAGGGGATCCTCTACGAGCAGTACTTC
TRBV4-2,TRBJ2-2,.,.,CASPPRFLFGELFF,TGTGCCAGCCCCCCTAGGTTTCTATTTGGGGAGCTGTTTTTT
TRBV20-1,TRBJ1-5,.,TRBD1,CSAASGQGGGQPQHF,TGCAGTGCTGCTTCGGGACAGGGCGGTGGTCAGCCCCAGCATTTT
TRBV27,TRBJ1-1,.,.,CASSPPLPGMNTEAFF,TGTGCCAGCAGTCCGCCCCTGCCAGGAATGAACACTGAAGCTTTCTTT